Shown below are 3 T cell receptor beta chains from a single sample sequenced in a study of blood T cell repertoires in COVID-19. Produced via immunoSEQ multiplex PCR; TCRdb's table is partial and in-frame only. This sample has over 300,000 clones, with 90% found just once. The sample comprised peripheral blood. The receptors come from a man aged 18 to 35 with active or convalescent COVID-19.

A few counts support this clone. The junction shows a germline mismatch at one end, possibly a read error. The chain is built from TRBV28 and TRBJ2-6; tentative D call: TRBD1 (5 bases). The CDR3 runs 16 residues. CDR1 and CDR2 from the germline V gene are MDHEN and SYDVKM. This CDR3 is CASSQAYSSGANVLTF. CDR3 nucleotide sequence: TGTGCCAGCAGCCAAGCCTACAGTTCTGGGGCCAACGTGCTGACTTTC.

This clone was observed once. The chain combines TRBV4-2 with TRBJ1-5, with TRBD1 as a possible D gene (5 bases). Germline V CDR1 and CDR2: LGHNA, YNFKEQ. The length of the CDR3 is 15 residues. Trimming removed 1 base at V and 5 bases at J, with 12 bases between. The CDR3 bases are TGTGCCAGCAGCCAAGGAGACAGCTATTATCAGCCCCAGCATTTT. Protein sequence: CASSQGDSYYQPQHF.

This chain joins TRBV13 and TRBJ1-1, with D tentatively TRBD1 (6 bases). The CDR3 runs 13 residues. V was clipped by 7 bases and J by 6 bases, with 15 bases between them. Germline V gene data show CDR1 as PRHDT and CDR2 as FYEKMQ (reference sequence). CDR3 residues: CASILTGLAEAFF. The CDR3, as DNA: TGTGCCAGCATCCTAACAGGGCTAGCTGAAGCTTTCTTT.